This is a list of T cell receptor beta chains from one sample in a study of cytomegalovirus exposure and HLA in healthy donors. Repertoires were generated with immunoSEQ multiplex PCR, while TCRdb's copy carries only in-frame clones and drops some. The profile shows 120,000 or so clones, about four fifths of them singletons. The sample comprised PBMCs. The receptors shown here come from a woman between 40 and 50 years old in good health and CMV-seronegative. Each CDR3 is given with its conserved first and last residue. D genes are given only for firm matches. Not every row has a clone size; where given, it reads once, few, many or a size class.

d_call j_call clone_size v_call cdr3_nt cdr3_aa
- TRBJ2-7 - TRBV14 TGTGCCAGCAGCCAAGGACAGGTGTGGTACGAGCAGTACTTC CASSQGQVWYEQYF
TRBD1 TRBJ2-2 - TRBV6-1 TGTGCCAGCCAAAATAACAGGGGGCCCGGGGAGCTGTTTTTT CASQNNRGPGELFF
- TRBJ1-5 - TRBV2 TGTGCCAGCAGGACAGATACAAATCAGCCCCAGCATTTT CASRTDTNQPQHF
- TRBJ1-2 once TRBV11-2 TGTGCCAGCAGCTTAAATAGAAACTATGGCTACACCTTC CASSLNRNYGYTF
TRBD1 TRBJ1-2 - TRBV4-1 TGCGCCAGCAGCCAAGGGACAGGGACGAACTATGGCTACACCTTC CASSQGTGTNYGYTF
TRBD2 TRBJ2-1 - TRBV7-2 TGTGCCAGCAGCTTAGTTGTAGCGGGAGTTCGAAATGAGCAGTTCTTC CASSLVVAGVRNEQFF
TRBD2 TRBJ2-3 - TRBV4-2 TGTGCCAGCAGCCTTCTAGCGGGGCTTAGCACAGATACGCAGTATTTT CASSLLAGLSTDTQYF
TRBD1 TRBJ2-7 - TRBV19 TGTGCCAGTAGTAGGGGCAACAGGGGGACAGCAGACGAGCAGTACTTC CASSRGNRGTADEQYF
- TRBJ2-3 - TRBV5-4 TGTGCCAGCCGTCTTATAGGGAGCCCCGATACGCAGTATTTT CASRLIGSPDTQYF
- TRBJ1-3 - TRBV6-5 TGTGCCAGCAGTTACTCACTTACGGGGGGAAACACCATATATTTT CASSYSLTGGNTIYF
TRBD1 TRBJ2-7 - TRBV27 TGTGCCAGCAGTTTCGCGGACAGGACCTACGAGCAGTACTTC CASSFADRTYEQYF
TRBD1 TRBJ1-4 - TRBV7-2 TGTGCCAGCAGCTCTCAGGGACAGGGCGGAAAACTGTTTTTT CASSSQGQGGKLFF
TRBD2 TRBJ2-2 - TRBV11-2 TGTGCCAGCAGCTTACAACCTAGCGGGAACACCGGGGAGCTGTTTTTT CASSLQPSGNTGELFF
TRBD2 TRBJ2-3 - TRBV4-1 TGCGCCAGCAGCCGAGTAACCGGGACTAGTGGGGGGACTAGATCTGCTTGGGATACGCAGTATTTT CASSRVTGTSGGTRSAWDTQYF
- TRBJ1-4 - TRBV5-1 TGCGCCAGTTCCCCCGGTACTCTAACTAATGAAAAACTGTTTTTT CASSPGTLTNEKLFF
TRBD2 TRBJ2-1 - TRBV5-1 TGCGCCAGCAGCAAACGACTAGCGGGAGGCGATGAGCAGTTCTTC CASSKRLAGGDEQFF
- TRBJ1-2 - TRBV5-1 TGCGCCAGCAGGGCCGCTAACTATGGCTACACCTTC CASRAANYGYTF
TRBD2 TRBJ2-2 - TRBV2 TGTGCCAGCAGGGAACATAGGACTAGCGGCTCAACCGGGGAGCTGTTTTTT CASREHRTSGSTGELFF
TRBD1 TRBJ1-1 - TRBV5-1 TGCGCCAGCAATACAAAGACAGGGGGCACTGAAGCTTTCTTT CASNTKTGGTEAFF
- TRBJ1-5 - TRBV5-8 TGTGCCAGCAGCTTCCGACACGGCAATCAGCCCCAGCATTTT CASSFRHGNQPQHF
TRBD1 TRBJ2-1 - TRBV18 TGTGCCAGCTCACCCGGGACAGGGACTTACAATGAGCAGTTCTTC CASSPGTGTYNEQFF
- TRBJ1-1 - TRBV6-5 TGTGCCAGCAGTTTTGACAGGCTTGAAGCTTTCTTT CASSFDRLEAFF
TRBD1 TRBJ1-1 - TRBV5-8 TGTGCCAGCATAGACAGGGGGCATTATTACACTGAAGCTTTCTTT CASIDRGHYYTEAFF
- TRBJ1-4 - TRBV6-5 TGTGCCAGCAGTTCCTACTTAGAAGATGAAAAACTGTTTTTT CASSSYLEDEKLFF
- TRBJ1-2 once TRBV20-1 TGCAGTGCTGAGCCGTTTGGCTACACCTTC CSAEPFGYTF
TRBD1 TRBJ1-1 few TRBV10-1 TGCGCCAGCAGTGAGACCAGGGGGATAGGCCCGGTTGAAGCTTTCTTT CASSETRGIGPVEAFF
- TRBJ1-2 - TRBV20-1 TGCAGTGCTTTTCAGTACTATGGCTACACCTTC CSAFQYYGYTF
TRBD2 TRBJ2-1 - TRBV7-2 TGTGCCAGCAGCTTAGGAGGCTCGACTAGCGGGGGGCAGGGTGAGCAGTTCTTC CASSLGGSTSGGQGEQFF
TRBD2 TRBJ2-3 - TRBV7-3 TGTGCCAGCTCCGAAAGCGGGAGAGGCAGGGATACGCAGTATTTT CASSESGRGRDTQYF
- TRBJ2-1 - TRBV7-9 TGTTCCAGCACCTCCCTAGCTATCGGACTAAACGGGGGGCATGAGCAGTTCTTC CSSTSLAIGLNGGHEQFF
TRBD2 TRBJ2-3 - TRBV7-3 TGTGCCAGCACCATTAGCGGGGATAGCACAGATACGCAGTATTTT CASTISGDSTDTQYF
TRBD1 TRBJ1-1 few TRBV19 TGTGCCAGTAGTATGACAGGGTATCGTGGCACTGAAGCTTTCTTT CASSMTGYRGTEAFF
- TRBJ2-3 - TRBV5-1 TGCGCCAGTCGAGCCCCTAGCACTGGCACAGATACGCAGTATTTT CASRAPSTGTDTQYF
- TRBJ1-1 - TRBV18 TGTGCCAGCTCACCAGGGCTTCGACACACTGAAGCTTTCTTT CASSPGLRHTEAFF
TRBD2 TRBJ2-4 - TRBV19 TGTGCCAGTAGTATTGGGGGGGTAGCGGGAGCCAAAAACATTCAGTACTTC CASSIGGVAGAKNIQYF
TRBD1 TRBJ2-7 - TRBV28 TGTGCCAGCAGCTCCCACCGGGACAGGTCCTCCTACGAGCAGTACTTC CASSSHRDRSSYEQYF
- TRBJ1-1 - TRBV25-1 TGTGCCAGCACTCGAACGGGGGAGGGTCGGTGGAACACTGAAGCTTTCTTT CASTRTGEGRWNTEAFF
- TRBJ2-1 - TRBV11-2 TGTGCCAGCAGCTTAGTGCCTAATTCCTACAATGAGCAGTTCTTC CASSLVPNSYNEQFF
TRBD2 TRBJ2-5 once TRBV5-1 TGCGCCAGCAGCTTGGGACTAGCGGGGGGGGCAGAGACCCAGTACTTC CASSLGLAGGAETQYF
- TRBJ1-1 few TRBV7-4 TGTGCCAGCAGTCCAGCTAAGGGGGGGACTGAAGCTTTCTTT CASSPAKGGTEAFF